The entry below gives a single T cell receptor (beta chain) sequence along with its context. This entry comes from a study of OX40 agonist ivuxolimab in advanced cancers. Trimming removed 5 bases from V and 4 bases from J; junction bases left unmatched: 12. Germline lookup yields CDR1 SNHLY and CDR2 FYNNEI. The CDR3 covers 16 residues. This table comes from immunoSEQ multiplex PCR, and its TCRdb copy is limited to in-frame clones, with some not included. The table lists some 69,000 clones, about 80% of them singletons. The receptor's source is an adult with an advanced solid tumor such as melanoma, head and neck, liver or kidney cancer. Sequenced here: CD4+ or CD8+ T cells sorted from blood, sampled in a trial of the OX40 agonist ivuxolimab. V usage is TRBV2 and J usage is TRBJ1-2; 8 positions match TRBD1. CDR3 region: CASSTDRGRGGYGYTF. CDR3 sequence (DNA): TGTGCCAGCAGTACCGACAGGGGAAGAGGTGGCTATGGCTACACCTTC.